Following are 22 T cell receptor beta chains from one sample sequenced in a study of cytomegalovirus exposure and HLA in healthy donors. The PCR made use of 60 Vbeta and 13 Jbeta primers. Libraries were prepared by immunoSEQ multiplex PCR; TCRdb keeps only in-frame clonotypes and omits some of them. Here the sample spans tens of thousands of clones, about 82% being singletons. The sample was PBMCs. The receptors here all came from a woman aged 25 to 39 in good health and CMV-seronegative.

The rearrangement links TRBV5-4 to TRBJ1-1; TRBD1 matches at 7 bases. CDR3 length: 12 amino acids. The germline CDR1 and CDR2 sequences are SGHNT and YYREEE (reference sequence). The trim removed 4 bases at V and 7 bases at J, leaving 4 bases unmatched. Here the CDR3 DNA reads TGTGCCAGCAGCGGGGGACAGCTTGAAGCTTTCTTT. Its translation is CASSGGQLEAFF.

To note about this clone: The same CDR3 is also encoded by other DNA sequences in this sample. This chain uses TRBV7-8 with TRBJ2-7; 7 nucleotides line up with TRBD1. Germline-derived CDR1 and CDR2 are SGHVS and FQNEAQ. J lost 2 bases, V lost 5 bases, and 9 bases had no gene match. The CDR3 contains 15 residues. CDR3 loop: CASSTRGQTPYEQYF. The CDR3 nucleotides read TGTGCCAGCAGCACACGGGGACAGACGCCCTACGAGCAGTACTTC.

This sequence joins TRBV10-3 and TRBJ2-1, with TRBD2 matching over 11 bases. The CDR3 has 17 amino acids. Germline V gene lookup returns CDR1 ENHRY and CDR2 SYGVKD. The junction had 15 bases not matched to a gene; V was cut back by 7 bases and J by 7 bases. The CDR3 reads CAIKGTAEASGGNEQFF. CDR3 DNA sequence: TGTGCCATCAAAGGGACTGCGGAGGCTAGCGGGGGGAATGAGCAGTTCTTC.

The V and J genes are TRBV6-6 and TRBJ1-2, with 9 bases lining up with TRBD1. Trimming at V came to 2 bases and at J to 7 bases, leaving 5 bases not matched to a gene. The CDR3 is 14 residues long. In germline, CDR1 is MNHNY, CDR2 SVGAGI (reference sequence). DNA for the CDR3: TGTGCCAGCAGTTACCAACAGGGGGCTGGTGGCTACACCTTC. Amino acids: CASSYQQGAGGYTF.

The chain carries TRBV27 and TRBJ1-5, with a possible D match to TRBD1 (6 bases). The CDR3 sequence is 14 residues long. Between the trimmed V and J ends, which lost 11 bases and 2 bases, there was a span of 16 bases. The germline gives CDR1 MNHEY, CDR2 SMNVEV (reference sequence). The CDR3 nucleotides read TGTGCCCTCAGGAGGGGGGGTGGCAATCAGCCCCAGCATTTT. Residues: CALRRGGGNQPQHF.

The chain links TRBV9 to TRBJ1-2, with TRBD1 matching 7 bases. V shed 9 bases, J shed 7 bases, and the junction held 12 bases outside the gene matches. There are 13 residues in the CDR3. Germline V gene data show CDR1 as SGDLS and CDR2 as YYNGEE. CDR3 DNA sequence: TGTGCCACGGAGGGACAGAAGGTGCCTGGCTACACCTTC. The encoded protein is CATEGQKVPGYTF.

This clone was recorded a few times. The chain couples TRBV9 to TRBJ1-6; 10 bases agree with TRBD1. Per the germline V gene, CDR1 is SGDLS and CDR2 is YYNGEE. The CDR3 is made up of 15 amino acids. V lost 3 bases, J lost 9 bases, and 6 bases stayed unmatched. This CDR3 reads CASSEGDRGSSPLHF. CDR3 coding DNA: TGTGCCAGCAGCGAGGGGGACAGGGGTAGTTCACCCCTCCACTTT.

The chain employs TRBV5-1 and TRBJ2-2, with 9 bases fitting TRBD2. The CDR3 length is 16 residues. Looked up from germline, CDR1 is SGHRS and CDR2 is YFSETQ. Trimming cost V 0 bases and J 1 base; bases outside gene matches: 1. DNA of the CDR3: TGCGCCAGCAGCTTGGCAGCGGGGGGGAACACCGGGGAGCTGTTTTTT. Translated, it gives CASSLAAGGNTGELFF.

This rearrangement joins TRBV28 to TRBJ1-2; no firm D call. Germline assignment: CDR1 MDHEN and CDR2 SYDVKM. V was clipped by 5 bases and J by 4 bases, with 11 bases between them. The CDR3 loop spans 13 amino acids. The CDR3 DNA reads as TGTGCCAGCAGTCCCCCTGGGAGCTATGGCTACACCTTC. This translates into CASSPPGSYGYTF.

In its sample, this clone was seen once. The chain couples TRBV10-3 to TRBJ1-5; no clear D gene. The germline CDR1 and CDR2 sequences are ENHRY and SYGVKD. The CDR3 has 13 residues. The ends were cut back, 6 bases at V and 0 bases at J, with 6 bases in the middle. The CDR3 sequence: CAIRNSSNQPQHF. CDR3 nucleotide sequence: TGTGCCATCAGGAACAGTAGCAATCAGCCCCAGCATTTT.

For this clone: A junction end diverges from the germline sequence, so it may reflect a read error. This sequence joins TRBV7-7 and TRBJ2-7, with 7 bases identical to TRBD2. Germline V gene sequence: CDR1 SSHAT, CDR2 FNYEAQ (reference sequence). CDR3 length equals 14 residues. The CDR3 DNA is TGTGCTAGCAGCTTAGGCGGGAGTACCTCCGAGCAGTACTTC. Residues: CASSLGGSTSEQYF. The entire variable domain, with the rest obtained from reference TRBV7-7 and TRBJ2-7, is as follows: GAGVSQSPRYKVTKRGQDVTLRCDPISSHATLYWYQQALGQGPEFLTYFNYEAQPDKSGLPSDRFSAERPEGSISTLTIQRTEQRDSAMYRCASSLGGSTSEQYFGPGTRLTVT.

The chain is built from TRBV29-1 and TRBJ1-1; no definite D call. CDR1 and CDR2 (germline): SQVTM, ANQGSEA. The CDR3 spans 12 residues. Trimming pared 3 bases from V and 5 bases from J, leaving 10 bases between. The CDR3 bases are TGCAGCGTTGACGGGGATGGGACTGAAGCTTTCTTT. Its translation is CSVDGDGTEAFF.

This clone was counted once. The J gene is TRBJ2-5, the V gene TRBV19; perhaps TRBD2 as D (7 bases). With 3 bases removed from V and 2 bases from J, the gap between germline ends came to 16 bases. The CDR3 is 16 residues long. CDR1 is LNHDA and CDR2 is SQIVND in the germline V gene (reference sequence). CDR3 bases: TGTGCCAGTAGTATTTTTGGCGGGGGACAACAAGAGACCCAGTACTTC. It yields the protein CASSIFGGGQQETQYF.

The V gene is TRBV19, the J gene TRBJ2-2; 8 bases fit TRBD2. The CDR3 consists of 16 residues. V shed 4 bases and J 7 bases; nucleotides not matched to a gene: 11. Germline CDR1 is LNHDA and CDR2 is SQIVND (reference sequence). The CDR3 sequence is CASSRGSGLAIGELFF. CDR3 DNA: TGTGCCAGTAGTAGAGGCTCTGGACTAGCTATCGGGGAGCTGTTTTTT.

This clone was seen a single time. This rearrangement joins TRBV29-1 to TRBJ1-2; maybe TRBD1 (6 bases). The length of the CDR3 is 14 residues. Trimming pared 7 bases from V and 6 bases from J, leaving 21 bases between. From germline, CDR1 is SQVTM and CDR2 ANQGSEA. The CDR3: CSEGTKGQGHGYTF. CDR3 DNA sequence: TGCAGCGAGGGGACAAAGGGACAAGGACATGGCTACACCTTC.

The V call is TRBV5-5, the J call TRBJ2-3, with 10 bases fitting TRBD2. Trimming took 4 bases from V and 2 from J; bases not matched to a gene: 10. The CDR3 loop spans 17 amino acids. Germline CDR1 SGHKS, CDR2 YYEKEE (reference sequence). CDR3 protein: CASSTTLAGGATDTQYF. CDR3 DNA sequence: TGTGCCAGCAGCACTACTTTAGCGGGGGGAGCCACAGATACGCAGTATTTT.

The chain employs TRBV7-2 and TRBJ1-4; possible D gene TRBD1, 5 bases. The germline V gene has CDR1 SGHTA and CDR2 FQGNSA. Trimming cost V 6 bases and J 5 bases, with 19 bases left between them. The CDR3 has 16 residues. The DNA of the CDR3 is TGTGCCAGCAGTCGTATCGGAGGGCAGGGAAATGAAAAACTGTTTTTT. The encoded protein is CASSRIGGQGNEKLFF. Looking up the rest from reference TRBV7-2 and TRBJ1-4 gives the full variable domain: GAGVSQSPSNKVTEKGKDVELRCDPISGHTALYWYRQSLGQGLEFLIYFQGNSAPDKSGLPSDRFSAERTGGSVSTLTIQRTQQEDSAVYLCASSRIGGQGNEKLFFGSGTQLSVL.

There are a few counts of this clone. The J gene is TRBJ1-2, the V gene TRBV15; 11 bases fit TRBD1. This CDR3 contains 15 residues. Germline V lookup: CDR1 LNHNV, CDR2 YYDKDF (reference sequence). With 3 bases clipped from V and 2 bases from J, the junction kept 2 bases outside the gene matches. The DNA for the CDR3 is TGTGCCACCAGCAGGAGGACAGGGGGCAACTATGGCTACACCTTC. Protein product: CATSRRTGGNYGYTF.

The CDR3 reads CASSDRAKERDAFF. CDR3 DNA: TGTGCCAGCAGCGACCGGGCTAAGGAGCGGGATGCTTTCTTT. V is TRBV7-8 and J is TRBJ1-1; D gene unclear. The CDR3 is made up of 14 amino acids. Trimming shortened V by 5 bases and J by 11 bases, and 21 bases separated the two germline ends. In germline, CDR1 is SGHVS, CDR2 FQNEAQ. The full variable domain, in which reference TRBV7-8 and TRBJ1-1 provide the parts outside the CDR3, is GAGVSQSPRYKVAKRGQDVALRCDPISGHVSLFWYQQALGQGPEFLTYFQNEAQLDKSGLPSDRFFAERPEGSVSTLKIQRTQQEDSAVYLCASSDRAKERDAFFGQGTRLTVV.

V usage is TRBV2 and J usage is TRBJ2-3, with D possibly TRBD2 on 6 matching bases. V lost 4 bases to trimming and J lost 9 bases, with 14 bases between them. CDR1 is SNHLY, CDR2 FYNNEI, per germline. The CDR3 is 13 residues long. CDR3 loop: CASSGERDSTQYF. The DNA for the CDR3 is TGTGCCAGCAGTGGAGAACGGGACTCAACGCAGTATTTT.

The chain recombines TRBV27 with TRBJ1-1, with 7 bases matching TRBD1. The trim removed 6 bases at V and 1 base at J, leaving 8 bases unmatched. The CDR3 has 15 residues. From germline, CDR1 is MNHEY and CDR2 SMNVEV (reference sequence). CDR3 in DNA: TGTGCCAGCAGGTCTGCCTGGACAGGGAACACTGAAGCTTTCTTT. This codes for CASRSAWTGNTEAFF.

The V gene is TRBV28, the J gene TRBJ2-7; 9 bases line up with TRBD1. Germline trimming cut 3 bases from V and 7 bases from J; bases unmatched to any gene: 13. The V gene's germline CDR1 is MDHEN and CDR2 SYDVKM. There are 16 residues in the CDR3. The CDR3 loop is CASSFPLGQGSREQYF. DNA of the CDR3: TGTGCCAGCAGTTTTCCCCTGGGACAGGGTTCGCGTGAGCAGTACTTC.